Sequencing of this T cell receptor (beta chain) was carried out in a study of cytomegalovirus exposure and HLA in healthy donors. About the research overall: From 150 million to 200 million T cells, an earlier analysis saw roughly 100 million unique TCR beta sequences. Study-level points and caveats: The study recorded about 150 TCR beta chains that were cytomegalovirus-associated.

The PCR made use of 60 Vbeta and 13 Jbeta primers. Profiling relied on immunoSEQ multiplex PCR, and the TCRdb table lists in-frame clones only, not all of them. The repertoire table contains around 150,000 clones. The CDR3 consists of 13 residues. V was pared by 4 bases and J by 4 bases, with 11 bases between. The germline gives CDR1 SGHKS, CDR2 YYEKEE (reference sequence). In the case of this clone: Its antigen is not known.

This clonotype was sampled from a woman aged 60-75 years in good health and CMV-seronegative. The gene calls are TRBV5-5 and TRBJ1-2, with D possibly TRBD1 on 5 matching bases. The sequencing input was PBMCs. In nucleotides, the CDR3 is TGTGCCAGCAGCCTTCAGGGTTCCTATGGCTACACCTTC. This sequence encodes CASSLQGSYGYTF.